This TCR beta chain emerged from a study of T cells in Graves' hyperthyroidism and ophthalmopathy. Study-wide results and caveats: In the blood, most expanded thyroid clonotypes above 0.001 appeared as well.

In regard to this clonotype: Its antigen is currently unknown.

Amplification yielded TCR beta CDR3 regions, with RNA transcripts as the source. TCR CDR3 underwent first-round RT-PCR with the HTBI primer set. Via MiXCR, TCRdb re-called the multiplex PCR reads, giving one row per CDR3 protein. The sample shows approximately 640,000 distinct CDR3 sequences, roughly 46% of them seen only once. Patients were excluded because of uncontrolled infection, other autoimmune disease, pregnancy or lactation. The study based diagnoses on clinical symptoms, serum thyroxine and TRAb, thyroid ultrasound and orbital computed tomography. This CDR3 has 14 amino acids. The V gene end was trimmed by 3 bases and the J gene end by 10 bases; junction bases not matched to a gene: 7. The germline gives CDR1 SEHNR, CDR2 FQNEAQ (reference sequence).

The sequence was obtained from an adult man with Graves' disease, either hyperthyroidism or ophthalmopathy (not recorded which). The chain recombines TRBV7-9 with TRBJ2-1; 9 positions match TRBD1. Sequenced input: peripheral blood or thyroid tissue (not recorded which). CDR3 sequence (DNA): TGTGCCAGCAGCTTCTCGGGGGACAGGGCAGAGCAGTTCTTC. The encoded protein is CASSFSGDRAEQFF.